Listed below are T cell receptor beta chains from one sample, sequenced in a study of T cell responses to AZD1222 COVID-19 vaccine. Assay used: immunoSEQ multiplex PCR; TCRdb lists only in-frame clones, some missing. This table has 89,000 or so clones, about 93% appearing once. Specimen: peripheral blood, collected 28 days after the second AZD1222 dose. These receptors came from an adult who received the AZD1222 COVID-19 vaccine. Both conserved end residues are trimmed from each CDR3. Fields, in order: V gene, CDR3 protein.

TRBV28	ASSLPGLYYGYT
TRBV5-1	ASSVDGGNTIY
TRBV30	AWSPRTRREKLF
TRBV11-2	ASSFRDSEKLF
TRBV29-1	SVRDRAVNTEAF
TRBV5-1	ASSSRGIGGGSPDTQY
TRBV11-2	ASSFRGNQPQH
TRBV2	ASRRTGEYEQY
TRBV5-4	ASSFDRGRETQY
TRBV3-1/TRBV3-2	ASSQDIVRNEQF
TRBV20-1	LSTMNTEAF
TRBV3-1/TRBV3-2	ASSQDAGRKTQY
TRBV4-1	ASSQEDGGSYEQY
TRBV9	ASSENRGYT
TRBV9	ASSVELNSPLH
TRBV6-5	ASSYDAGSLGGEQF
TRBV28	ASKSQGALAF
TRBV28	ASSFPPLETQY
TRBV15	ATRGIGSKGGHYEQY
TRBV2	AIQQEPYNEQF
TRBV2	ASSSGTSGGRETQY
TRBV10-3	AIGQGGSGNTIY
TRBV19	ASSIGQLSGNTIY
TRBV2	ASSIVSFYNSPLH
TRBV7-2	ASSLAPGNQPQH
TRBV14	ASSQDDRVYGYT
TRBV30	AWRRDRAPGNTIY
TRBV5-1	ASSLGGQGQPQH
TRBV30	AWRLAATETQY
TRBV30	AWSPMSGRANEQF
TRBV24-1	ATSDFGGDGYT
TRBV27	ASSLAGAYNEQF
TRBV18	ASSPAGGGLYEQY
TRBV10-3	ATRSGANVLT
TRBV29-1	SVIDRRSSYT
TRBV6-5	ASRPGPGGYT
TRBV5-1	ASSPEGGTDAYEQY
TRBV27	ASSLGAGGGGELF
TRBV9	ASSGGTGDNQPQH
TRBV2	ASSGPATYEQY
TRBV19	ASREALMNTEAF
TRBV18	ASSPSPGGGGYT
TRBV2	ASSGRGVGNQPQH
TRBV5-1	ASSLSQNTEAF
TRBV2	ASRETGGHTQY
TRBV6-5	ASSYYSHNTEAF
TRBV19	ASSPTRMNTEAF
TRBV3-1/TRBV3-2	ASSRGADTYNSPLH
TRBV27	ASSFRTGGGNEKLF
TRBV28	ASRSSYNEQF
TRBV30	AWSQGDTQY
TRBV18	ASSPRGVAGGLARTEAF
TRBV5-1	ASSFAPGGAEQY
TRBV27	ASSYTGGNTDTQY
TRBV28	ASSSALDGISGNTIY
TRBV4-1	ASSQGQVGEEYEQY
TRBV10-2	ASSGGQGFGYGYT